This T cell receptor beta chain was retrieved from a study of beta chain features in type 1 diabetes. As for the study in general: Taken together, all samples contributed roughly 100 million examined sorted cells.

Whole-study findings and limits: Fewer insertions but more deletions were seen at VDJ junctions in type 1 diabetes patients. Moderate but significant shortening of TCRB CDR3s was recorded in all four CD4+ subsets from Type 1 diabetes patients. Using cDNA template may skew counts toward highly expressing activated cells.

The CDR3 length is 15 residues. Germline CDR1 reads MDHEN; CDR2 reads SYDVKM. After removal of 6 bases from V and 2 bases from J, the junction contained 9 bases not matched to a gene. The table lists this clone with a few counts. Its antigen is currently unknown. Since all of the isolated RNA was reverse transcribed, expressed TCRB transcripts were what got sequenced. Libraries were prepared by immunoSEQ multiplex PCR; TCRdb keeps only in-frame clonotypes and omits some of them. Here the sample spans 640,000 or so clones, roughly an eighth being singletons. Sequencing was performed on naive CD4+ T cells from blood. This clonotype was sampled from a man aged 18 to 35 with type 1 diabetes. The chain has TRBV28 and TRBJ2-7; 8 bases line up with TRBD1. This chain's CDR3 is CASRPTGTGTYEQYF. The DNA of the CDR3 is TGTGCCAGCAGGCCTACCGGGACAGGCACCTACGAGCAGTACTTC.